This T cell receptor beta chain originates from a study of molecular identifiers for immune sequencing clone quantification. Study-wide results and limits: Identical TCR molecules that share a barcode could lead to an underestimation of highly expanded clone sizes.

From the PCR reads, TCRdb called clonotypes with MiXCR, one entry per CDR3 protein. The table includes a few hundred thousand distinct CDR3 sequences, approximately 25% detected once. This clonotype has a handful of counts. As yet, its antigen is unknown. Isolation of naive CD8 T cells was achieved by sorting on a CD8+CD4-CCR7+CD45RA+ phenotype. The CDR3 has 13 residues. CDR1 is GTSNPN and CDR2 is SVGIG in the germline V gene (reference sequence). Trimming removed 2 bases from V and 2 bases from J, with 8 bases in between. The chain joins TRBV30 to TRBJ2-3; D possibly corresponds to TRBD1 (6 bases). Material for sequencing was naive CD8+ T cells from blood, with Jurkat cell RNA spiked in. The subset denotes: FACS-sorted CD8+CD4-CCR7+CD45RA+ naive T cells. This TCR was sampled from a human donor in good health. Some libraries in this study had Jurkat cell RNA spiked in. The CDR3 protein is CAWSRGFTDTQYF. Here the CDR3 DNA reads TGTGCCTGGAGTAGGGGGTTCACAGATACGCAGTATTTT.